The clone carrying this TCR beta chain was found once. Its antigen is unknown. These data are taken from a study of cytotoxic CD8 clonotypes in ibrutinib-treated CLL. For the study at large: Median treatment time before response sampling was eleven to twelve months, range 6 to 36. Findings and limits, study-wide: The study sampled sustained-remission and progressing patients at different times. At ibrutinib response, clonality increased, and at progression it declined back toward baseline.

Repertoires were generated with immunoSEQ multiplex PCR, while TCRdb's copy carries only in-frame clones and drops some. Of some 70,000 clones listed, around two thirds are singletons. This material consisted of PBMCs, taken after 12 months of ibrutinib treatment. The sequence was collected from a human donor with chronic lymphocytic leukemia.

This chain's CDR3 is CASSVGADTQYF. The DNA of the CDR3 is TGTGCCAGCAGCGTGGGAGCAGATACGCAGTATTTT. This chain joins TRBV9 and TRBJ2-3, with TRBD2 as a possible D gene (5 bases). CDR1 is SGDLS, CDR2 YYNGEE, per germline. V lost 2 bases to trimming and J lost 4 bases, with 5 bases between them. The CDR3 sequence is 12 residues long.